The 20 T cell receptor beta chains listed next were all sequenced from one sample in a study of Graves' ophthalmopathy and Graves' hyperthyroidism. Amplification from RNA transcripts yielded the TCR beta CDR3 regions. HTBI-primed RT-PCR formed the first round, and a multiplex PCR formed the second. Via MiXCR, TCRdb re-called the multiplex PCR reads, giving one row per CDR3 protein. The profile shows more than 1,000,000 distinct CDR3 sequences, 35% to 40% of them singletons. The source material was peripheral blood or thyroid tissue (not recorded which). All receptors come from an adult man with Graves' hyperthyroidism.

This clonotype occurred once. The chain links TRBV29-1 to TRBJ1-1, with no clear D. CDR1 and CDR2 (germline): SQVTM, ANQGSEA. The germline V and J ends were trimmed by 3 bases and 3 bases, with 14 bases remaining between them. There are 14 residues in the CDR3. This CDR3 is CSVDPGWGYTEAFF. CDR3 in DNA: TGCAGCGTTGACCCAGGTTGGGGATACACTGAAGCTTTCTTT.

Concerning this clonotype itself: Given a much more abundant clone one base away, this may be a read error. The chain employs TRBV7-2 and TRBJ1-5; D is uncertain. The CDR3 is 15 residues long. Trimming left V 5 bases short and J 2 bases short, with 13 bases between. The germline V gene encodes CDR1 SGHTA and CDR2 FQGNSA. Written as DNA, the CDR3 is TGTGCCAGCAGCACCGGGCCATATGGCAATCAGCCCCAGCATTTT. Its translation: CASSTGPYGNQPQHF.

About this clonotype itself: A much larger clone sits a single nucleotide away, making a read error possible. The gene calls are TRBV20-1 and TRBJ1-2; D possibly corresponds to TRBD1 (5 bases). Germline loops: CDR1 DFQATT, CDR2 SNEGSKA (reference sequence). The CDR3 is made up of 16 amino acids. The CDR3 spells CSARAWRQPIYYGHTF. In DNA, the CDR3 is TGCAGTGCTAGAGCTTGGAGACAGCCGATCTACTATGGCCACACCTTC.

This clonotype came up a few times. This CDR3 fails to terminate in the conserved phenylalanine or tryptophan, so it likely reflects a read error. Because the CDR3's place on the DNA is in doubt, the DNA is left out and the CDR3 is given as listed by TCRdb. The chain couples TRBV5-1 to TRBJ2-7; TRBD2 reflects the table's D call only, with no check against the DNA. From its first to its last residue, the CDR3 has 9 amino acids. Germline CDR1 is SGHRS and CDR2 is YFSETQ. CDR3 protein: CASSPGLMI.

This clonotype has at least ten counts. J is TRBJ2-5 and V is TRBV7-8, with TRBD2 matching 7 bases. Germline V CDR1 and CDR2: SGHVS, FQNEAQ. There are 15 residues in the CDR3. With 0 bases clipped from V and 4 bases from J, the junction kept 5 bases outside the gene matches. CDR3 nucleotide sequence: TGTGCCAGCAGCTTAGCGGGAGGGCCCCCAGAGACCCAGTACTTC. This gives the protein CASSLAGGPPETQYF.

As concerns this clonotype: This may be a read error, as it is one base from a much larger clone. V is TRBV19 and J is TRBJ1-5; D uncertain. In germline, CDR1 is LNHDA, CDR2 SQIVND (reference sequence). The CDR3 is 15 amino acids. CDR3: CAISIAAPRNQPQHF. CDR3 DNA: TGTGCCATTAGTATCGCAGCCCCCCGCAATCAGCCCCAGCATTTT.

This clonotype was counted ten times or more. The chain uses TRBV2 and TRBJ2-7, with D hard to call. Germline V CDR1 and CDR2: SNHLY, FYNNEI. Trimming took 5 bases from V and 5 from J, leaving 7 bases between them. The CDR3 loop spans 11 amino acids. The CDR3 region is CASSYLHEQYF. The CDR3 nucleotides read TGTGCCAGCAGTTACCTACACGAGCAGTACTTC.

This clonotype was recorded at least ten times. This chain joins TRBV20-1 and TRBJ2-2; D not resolved. V shed 4 bases and J shed 3 bases, with 6 bases lying between them. The CDR3 totals 12 residues. Germline V gene lookup returns CDR1 DFQATT and CDR2 SNEGSKA (reference sequence). This CDR3 reads CSAKQHTGELFF. Here the CDR3 DNA reads TGCAGTGCTAAACAGCACACCGGGGAGCTGTTTTTT.

This clonotype was seen ten or more times. The V call is TRBV9, the J call TRBJ2-7; the D is unclear. The V end was cut by 0 bases, the J end by 2 bases, with 9 bases between. The CDR3 is made up of 14 amino acids. Germline lookup yields CDR1 SGDLS and CDR2 YYNGEE. CDR3 in amino acids: CASSVAQEAYEQYF. The CDR3 DNA follows: TGTGCCAGCAGCGTAGCTCAGGAAGCCTACGAGCAGTACTTC.

CDR3 residues: CASSNRDGTEAFF. The DNA of the CDR3 is TGTGCCAGCAGCAACAGGGATGGCACTGAAGCTTTCTTT. This chain connects TRBV7-6 to TRBJ1-1, with D possibly being TRBD1 (6 bases). This CDR3 is 13 amino acids long. Germline V gene sequence: CDR1 SGHVS, CDR2 FNYEAQ. V shed 5 bases and J shed 4 bases, with 11 bases lying between them. Full variable domain (rest looked up from reference TRBV7-6 and TRBJ1-1): GAGVSQSPRYKVTKRGQDVALRCDPISGHVSLYWYRQALGQGPEFLTYFNYEAQQDKSGLPNDRFSAERPEGSISTLTIQRTEQRDSAMYRCASSNRDGTEAFFGQGTRLTVV.

The chain couples TRBV29-1 to TRBJ1-2; D not resolved. CDR3 length: 13 residues. Germline CDR1 SQVTM, CDR2 ANQGSEA. V gave up 3 bases and J gave up 8 bases, with 16 bases separating them. The CDR3 DNA follows: TGCAGCGTTGAGGGAGGAGGTGCCTTAGGCTACACCTTC. This sequence encodes CSVEGGGALGYTF.

The chain has TRBV15 and TRBJ1-1, with D unclear. This CDR3 has 15 amino acids. The V end lost 6 bases, the J end lost 0 bases, and 14 bases lay between the germline ends. Germline assignment: CDR1 LNHNV and CDR2 YYDKDF (reference sequence). CDR3: CATRRRGSLNTEAFF. In DNA, the CDR3 is TGTGCCACCAGACGCAGAGGCAGCCTGAACACTGAAGCTTTCTTT.

This clonotype was picked up many times. This sequence joins TRBV7-9 and TRBJ2-7; 8 nucleotides align to TRBD2. This CDR3 spans 14 amino acids. The germline V gene has CDR1 SEHNR and CDR2 FQNEAQ (reference sequence). V lost 5 bases and J lost 6; bases outside the gene matches: 9. The CDR3 protein is CASSREGRFSEQYF. The CDR3 region has the DNA TGTGCCAGCAGCCGGGAGGGACGTTTTTCCGAGCAGTACTTC.

V usage is TRBV10-1 and J usage is TRBJ2-7; D is possibly TRBD1 (6 bases). Per the germline V gene, CDR1 is WNHNN and CDR2 is SYGVQD (reference sequence). The CDR3 is 15 amino acids. Trimming cost V 6 bases and J 3 bases, with 18 bases left between them. DNA for the CDR3: TGCGCCAGCAGGCAACCACGCAGGGGATACTACGAGCAGTACTTC. It encodes CASRQPRRGYYEQYF.

Concerning this clonotype itself: A much bigger clone sits one base away, suggesting this may be a read error. The V call is TRBV20-1, the J call TRBJ1-4, with 8 bases that match TRBD1. With 3 bases clipped from V and 8 bases from J, the junction kept 8 bases outside the gene matches. This CDR3 is built from 14 residues. Germline CDR1 DFQATT, CDR2 SNEGSKA (reference sequence). In DNA form, the CDR3 reads TGCAGTGCTAGGAGGTCAGGGGGCGACGAAAAACTGTTTTTT. The encoded protein is CSARRSGGDEKLFF.

This chain uses TRBV5-1 with TRBJ2-5, with TRBD2 matching over 9 bases. Germline trimming cut 0 bases from V and 3 bases from J; bases unmatched to any gene: 6. The CDR3 consists of 16 residues. Germline lookup yields CDR1 SGHRS and CDR2 YFSETQ. The CDR3 protein is CASSLDGRGGKETQYF. The CDR3 DNA reads as TGCGCCAGCAGCTTGGACGGGCGGGGGGGAAAAGAGACCCAGTACTTC.

The chain employs TRBV29-1 and TRBJ1-1, with a weak D call TRBD1 (5 bases). The CDR3 is 11 residues long. Trimming stripped 4 bases from V and 6 bases from J, with 9 bases between. The V gene's germline CDR1 is SQVTM and CDR2 ANQGSEA. The CDR3 here is CSVGLGAEAFF. The CDR3 DNA reads as TGCAGCGTTGGTTTAGGGGCTGAAGCTTTCTTT.

The V gene is TRBV29-1, the J gene TRBJ1-5; D call uncertain. The V and J ends lost 4 bases and 11 bases respectively, with 15 bases between them. Looked up from germline, CDR1 is SQVTM and CDR2 is ANQGSEA. CDR3 size: 12 residues. In DNA, the CDR3 is TGCAGCGTTGCAGCGGGTTTGGAGACCCAGCATTTT. Amino acids: CSVAAGLETQHF.

The table lists this clonotype with a few counts. The rearrangement uses TRBV12-3 or TRBV12-4 and TRBJ1-5, with TRBD1 identical over 7 bases. With 6 bases clipped from V and 5 bases from J, the junction kept 16 bases outside the gene matches. The CDR3 totals 17 residues. This chain's CDR3 is CASSLARDSTFYQPQHF. The CDR3 DNA reads TGTGCCAGCAGCCTTGCCCGGGACAGCACGTTTTATCAGCCCCAGCATTTT.

This chain's CDR3 is CASSLAPTGRTGELFF. The CDR3 nucleotides are TGTGCCAGCAGCTTAGCGCCGACAGGGAGAACCGGGGAGCTGTTTTTT. V gene TRBV7-2 combines with J gene TRBJ2-2; 7 bases align to TRBD1. The CDR3 contains 16 residues. Trimming at V came to 0 bases and at J to 5 bases, leaving 6 bases not matched to a gene. Germline values: CDR1 SGHTA, CDR2 FQGNSA.